This record looks at one T cell receptor (beta chain) sequence and its context. Clones were read by immunoSEQ multiplex PCR, and TCRdb kept only the in-frame ones, dropping some. Of some 2 million clones listed, around 95% were seen once; the top ten hold 0.1% to 0.15%. This entry is derived from a study of shared clonotypes between healthy human individuals. Deletions cut 3 bases from V and 11 bases from J, with 25 bases between. The CDR3 sequence is 16 residues long. The V gene's germline CDR1 is LGHNA and CDR2 YSLEER. Donors had no recently reported acute infections or vaccinations and were HIV-negative. Those who donated, Caucasian adults without exception, all lived in Nashville, Tennessee. Negatively enriched CD4+ T cells were divided by CD45RA into naive and memory.

This TCR was sampled from a man aged 18 to 29 in good health. The J gene is TRBJ2-5, the V gene TRBV4-3, with D possibly TRBD2 on 6 matching bases. Sequences were obtained from naive CD4+ T cells sorted from blood. Subset noted: CD45RA+ positively selected. The CDR3 DNA is TGCGCCAGCAGCCACGATAGCCTAGCGTTGGTACGAGCGCAGTACTTC. Its protein product is CASSHDSLALVRAQYF.